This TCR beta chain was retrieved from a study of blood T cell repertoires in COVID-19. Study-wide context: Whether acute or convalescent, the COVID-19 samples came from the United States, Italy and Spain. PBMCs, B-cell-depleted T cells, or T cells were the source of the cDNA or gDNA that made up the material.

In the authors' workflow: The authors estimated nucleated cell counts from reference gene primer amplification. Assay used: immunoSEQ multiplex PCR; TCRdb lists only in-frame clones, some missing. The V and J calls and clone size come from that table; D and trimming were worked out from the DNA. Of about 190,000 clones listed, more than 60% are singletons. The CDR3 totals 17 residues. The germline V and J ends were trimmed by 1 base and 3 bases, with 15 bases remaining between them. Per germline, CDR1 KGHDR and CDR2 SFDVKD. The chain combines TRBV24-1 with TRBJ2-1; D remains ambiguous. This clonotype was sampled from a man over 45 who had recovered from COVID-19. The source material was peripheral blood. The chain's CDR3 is CATSDLAAWRIYNEQFF. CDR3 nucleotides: TGTGCCACCAGTGATTTAGCAGCTTGGAGAATCTACAATGAGCAGTTCTTC.